Below are 6 T cell receptor beta chains sequenced from a single sample in a study of T cells after yellow fever vaccination. TCRdb called the 5' RACE reads again in MiXCR, with one record for every CDR3 protein. The table shows about 340,000 distinct CDR3 sequences, with around 4.1% occurring only once. This material consisted of PBMCs, taken 5 days after the yellow fever booster vaccination. These receptors were obtained from a man younger than 30 who received the YFV17D yellow fever vaccine.

Only a few counts were recorded for this clonotype. The chain combines TRBV6-5 with TRBJ1-6; no reliable D call. The CDR3 has 12 amino acids. Looked up from germline, CDR1 is MNHEY and CDR2 is SVGAGI. V lost 5 bases and J lost 9, with 8 bases in between. CDR3 DNA sequence: TGTGCCAGCAGTGCGGAGCTTTCACCCCTCCACTTT. Amino acid sequence: CASSAELSPLHF.

This clonotype was seen a handful of times. The V and J genes are TRBV20-1 and TRBJ1-4, with unresolved D. V was shortened by 0 bases and J by 11 bases, with 13 bases between the two germline ends. Germline CDR1 and CDR2: DFQATT and SNEGSKA (reference sequence). The CDR3 extends over 13 amino acids. Here the CDR3 DNA reads TGCAGTGCTAGAGATGGCGGGGAGGGCAAACTGTTTTTT. This sequence encodes CSARDGGEGKLFF.

The V gene is TRBV4-2, the J gene TRBJ1-5; possible D gene TRBD1, 6 bases. This CDR3 is built from 13 residues. Germline values: CDR1 LGHNA, CDR2 YNFKEQ. V lost 4 bases and J lost 6, with 10 bases in between. CDR3 amino acids: CASSPQGSQPQHF. CDR3 in DNA: TGTGCCAGCAGCCCTCAGGGGAGTCAGCCCCAGCATTTT.

The chain joins TRBV5-1 to TRBJ2-7; 8 bases align to TRBD1. The CDR3 is 15 residues long. Germline V CDR1 and CDR2: SGHRS, YFSETQ. Losses at the gene ends were 0 bases for V and 5 bases for J; bases not matched to a gene: 7. In DNA form, the CDR3 reads TGCGCCAGCAGCTTGGGGGTTCTGGACAGGGACGAGCAGTACTTC. Protein product: CASSLGVLDRDEQYF. Filled out from reference TRBV5-1 and TRBJ2-7, the complete variable domain reads KAGVTQTPRYLIKTRGQQVTLSCSPISGHRSVSWYQQTPGQGLQFLFEYFSETQRNKGNFPGRFSGRQFSNSRSEMNVSTLELGDSALYLCASSLGVLDRDEQYFGPGTRLTVT.

This clonotype was counted ten times or more. V and J are TRBV5-8 and TRBJ1-2, with 7 bases matching TRBD1. The V segment lost 4 bases and the J segment 6 bases; nucleotides outside the gene matches: 9. Germline lookup yields CDR1 SGHTS and CDR2 YDEGEE. This CDR3 region has 14 residues. The CDR3 region is CASSRRTGVHGYTF. The CDR3 region has the DNA TGTGCCAGCAGCCGAAGGACAGGCGTTCATGGCTACACCTTC.

The rearrangement uses TRBV29-1 and TRBJ2-5; perhaps TRBD1 as D (6 bases). The CDR3 has 12 residues. Germline values: CDR1 SQVTM, CDR2 ANQGSEA. The CDR3 DNA follows: TGCAGTTCAGGACAGCTACAAGAGACCCAGTACTTC. Its translation: CSSGQLQETQYF.